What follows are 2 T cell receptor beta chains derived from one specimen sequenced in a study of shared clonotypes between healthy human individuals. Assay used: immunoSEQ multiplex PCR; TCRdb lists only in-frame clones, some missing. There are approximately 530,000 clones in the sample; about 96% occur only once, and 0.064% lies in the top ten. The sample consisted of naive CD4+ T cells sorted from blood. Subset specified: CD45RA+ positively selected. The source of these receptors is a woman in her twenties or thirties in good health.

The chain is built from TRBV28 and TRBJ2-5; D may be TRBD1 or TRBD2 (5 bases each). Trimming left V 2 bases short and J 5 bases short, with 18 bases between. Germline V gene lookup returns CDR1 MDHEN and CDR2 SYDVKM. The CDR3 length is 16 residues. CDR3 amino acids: CASSLRVRARGETQYF. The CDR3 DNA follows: TGTGCCAGCAGTTTAAGGGTCAGGGCTCGGGGCGAGACCCAGTACTTC.

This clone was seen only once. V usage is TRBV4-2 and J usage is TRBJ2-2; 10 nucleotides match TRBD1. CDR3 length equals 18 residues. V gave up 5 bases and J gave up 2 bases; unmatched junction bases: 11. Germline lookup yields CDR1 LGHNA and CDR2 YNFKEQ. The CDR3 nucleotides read TGTGCCAGCAGCACCCGACAGGGGGCGGCCACTAACACCGGGGAGCTGTTTTTT. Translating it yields CASSTRQGAATNTGELFF.